At least ten counts were recorded for the clone carrying this T cell receptor (beta chain). Germline values: CDR1 SGHTA, CDR2 FQGNSA. The V segment lost 3 bases and the J segment 2 bases; nucleotides outside the gene matches: 1. The CDR3 totals 14 residues. These data belong to a study of blood T cells in healthy people across ages. There were at least 6 micrograms of total RNA extracted from every sample. Then a second PCR, running roughly 7 to 11 cycles, was carried out with a sample-barcoded 5' primer and a J-beta primer mix. TCRdb reprocessed the 5' RACE reads with MiXCR, giving one entry per CDR3 protein. Counted here are hundreds of thousands of distinct CDR3 sequences, 58% occurring once; the ten biggest clones make up roughly 20%.

This rearrangement joins TRBV7-2 to TRBJ2-7; 10 bases match TRBD2. The sequencing sample was made of blood. This TCR was sampled from a man aged 30-40 years in good health. CDR3 amino acids: CASSLLAGAYEQYF. The CDR3, as DNA: TGTGCCAGCAGCTTGCTAGCGGGGGCCTACGAGCAGTACTTC.